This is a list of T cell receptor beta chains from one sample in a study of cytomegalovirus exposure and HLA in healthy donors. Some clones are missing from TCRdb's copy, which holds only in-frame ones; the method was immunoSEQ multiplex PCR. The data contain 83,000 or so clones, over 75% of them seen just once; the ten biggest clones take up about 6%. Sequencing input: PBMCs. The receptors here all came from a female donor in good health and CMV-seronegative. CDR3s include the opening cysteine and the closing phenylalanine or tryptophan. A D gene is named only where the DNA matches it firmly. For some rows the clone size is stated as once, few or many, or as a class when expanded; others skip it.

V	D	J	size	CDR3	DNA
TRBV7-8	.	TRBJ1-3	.	CASSVREGGNTIYF	TGTGCCAGCAGTGTCAGGGAAGGTGGAAACACCATATATTTT
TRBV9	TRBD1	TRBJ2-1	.	CASSARQGGWNEQFF	TGTGCCAGCAGCGCTAGACAGGGGGGCTGGAATGAGCAGTTCTTC
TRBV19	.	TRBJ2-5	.	CASSIWRGGQETQYF	TGTGCCAGTAGTATATGGAGGGGAGGTCAAGAGACCCAGTACTTC
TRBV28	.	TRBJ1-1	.	CASSHYMNTEAFF	TGTGCCAGCAGTCACTACATGAACACTGAAGCTTTCTTT
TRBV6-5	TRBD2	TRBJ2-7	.	CASWGLAAAYEQYF	TGTGCCAGCTGGGGACTAGCAGCGGCCTACGAGCAGTACTTC
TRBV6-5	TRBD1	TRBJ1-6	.	CASSYADRERSPLHF	TGTGCCAGCAGTTACGCGGACAGGGAGAGGTCACCCCTCCACTTT
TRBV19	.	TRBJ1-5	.	CASTDLPGKDQPQHF	TGTGCCAGTACCGATCTCCCAGGGAAGGACCAGCCCCAGCATTTT
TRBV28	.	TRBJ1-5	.	CASSFWRFNQPQHF	TGTGCCAGCAGTTTCTGGAGGTTCAATCAGCCCCAGCATTTT
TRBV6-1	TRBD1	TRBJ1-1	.	CASSQQGGTEAFF	TGTGCCAGCAGTCAACAGGGGGGCACTGAAGCTTTCTTT
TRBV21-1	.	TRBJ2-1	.	CASSMGLAGGCEQFF	TGTGCCAGCAGCATGGGACTAGCGGGGGGGTGTGAGCAGTTCTTC
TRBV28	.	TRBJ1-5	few	CASSPYGLGNQPQHF	TGTGCCAGCAGTCCCTATGGTCTGGGCAATCAGCCCCAGCATTTT
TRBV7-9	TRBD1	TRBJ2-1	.	CASSPGQVPSYNEQFF	TGTGCCAGCAGCCCAGGACAGGTCCCCTCCTACAATGAGCAGTTCTTC
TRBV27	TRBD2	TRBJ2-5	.	CASSSSSSGNQETQYF	TGTGCCAGCAGTTCAAGTTCTAGCGGAAATCAAGAGACCCAGTACTTC
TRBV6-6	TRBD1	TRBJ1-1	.	CASSHPGGQGHAFF	TGTGCCAGCAGCCACCCCGGAGGACAGGGTCATGCTTTCTTT
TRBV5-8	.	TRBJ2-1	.	CASSLEGRDFVPSKQFF	TGTGCCAGCAGCTTGGAAGGACGGGATTTTGTCCCCAGTAAGCAGTTCTTC
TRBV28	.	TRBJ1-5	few	CASRYQGGRSNQPQHF	TGTGCCAGCAGATATCAGGGAGGGCGTAGCAATCAGCCCCAGCATTTT
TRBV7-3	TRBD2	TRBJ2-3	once	CASSLSGGARDTQYF	TGTGCCAGCAGCTTAAGCGGGGGGGCCAGAGATACGCAGTATTTT
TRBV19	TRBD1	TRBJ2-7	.	CASKPGQSTYEQYF	TGTGCCAGTAAGCCGGGACAGTCAACCTACGAGCAGTACTTC
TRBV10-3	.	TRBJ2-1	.	CAISHNRFNEQFF	TGTGCCATCAGTCATAACAGGTTCAATGAGCAGTTCTTC
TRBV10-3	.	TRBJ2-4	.	CAISSGRGSDIQYF	TGTGCCATCAGCTCCGGTAGAGGGTCCGACATTCAGTACTTC
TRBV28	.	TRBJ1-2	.	CASGSGLGYGYTF	TGTGCCAGCGGTTCAGGGTTGGGCTATGGCTACACCTTC
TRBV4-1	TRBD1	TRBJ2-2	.	CASSQPGTATGELFF	TGCGCCAGCAGCCAGCCCGGGACAGCCACCGGGGAGCTGTTTTTT
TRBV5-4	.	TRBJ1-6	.	CASSPGGRNNSPLHF	TGTGCCAGCAGCCCGGGGGGGAGAAATAATTCACCCCTCCACTTT
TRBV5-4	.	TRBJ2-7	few	CASNIWGSSYEQYF	TGTGCCAGCAACATATGGGGCAGTTCCTACGAGCAGTACTTC
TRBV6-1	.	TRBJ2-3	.	CASSPRGSTDTQYF	TGTGCCAGCAGTCCGCGCGGATCCACAGATACGCAGTATTTT
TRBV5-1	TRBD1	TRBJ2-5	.	CASSLAPGGAGETQYF	TGCGCCAGCAGCTTGGCCCCAGGGGGCGCAGGAGAGACCCAGTACTTC
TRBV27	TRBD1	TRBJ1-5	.	CASSLQGLGNQPQHF	TGTGCCAGCAGTCTACAGGGGTTGGGCAATCAGCCCCAGCATTTT
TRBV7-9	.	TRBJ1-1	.	CASSLSTVEAEAFF	TGTGCCAGCAGCCTCTCTACGGTAGAAGCCGAAGCTTTCTTT
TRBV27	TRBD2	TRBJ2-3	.	CASSFLAGGPTQYF	TGTGCCAGCAGTTTCCTAGCGGGGGGCCCTACGCAGTATTTT
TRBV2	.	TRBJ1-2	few	CASSLPGREYGYTF	TGTGCCAGCAGTCTACCGGGACGGGAGTATGGCTACACCTTC
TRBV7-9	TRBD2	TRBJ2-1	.	CASGTGTSAYNEQFF	TGTGCCAGCGGTACCGGGACTAGCGCCTACAATGAGCAGTTCTTC
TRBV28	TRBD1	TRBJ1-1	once	CASSRRTGGNTEAFF	TGTGCCAGCAGTCGCAGGACAGGGGGGAACACTGAAGCTTTCTTT
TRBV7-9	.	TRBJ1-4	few	CASSLNSDNEKLFF	TGTGCCAGCAGCTTAAACTCCGATAATGAAAAACTGTTTTTT
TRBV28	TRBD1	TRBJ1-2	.	CASSTGQGAGGYTF	TGTGCCAGCAGTACGGGACAGGGGGCCGGTGGCTACACCTTC
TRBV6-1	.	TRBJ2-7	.	CASSEPPGAYEQYF	TGTGCCAGCAGTGAACCCCCGGGAGCATACGAGCAGTACTTC
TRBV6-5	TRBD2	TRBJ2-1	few	CASSPLAGAGEQFF	TGTGCCAGCAGTCCACTAGCGGGAGCGGGTGAGCAGTTCTTC
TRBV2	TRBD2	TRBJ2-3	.	CASRELAGGYTDTQYF	TGTGCCAGCAGGGAACTAGCGGGAGGCTACACAGATACGCAGTATTTT
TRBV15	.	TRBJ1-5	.	CATRGGREGQPQHF	TGTGCCACCAGGGGAGGCAGGGAGGGACAGCCCCAGCATTTT
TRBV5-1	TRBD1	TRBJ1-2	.	CASTPGGTHYGYTF	TGCGCCAGCACTCCAGGGGGGACACACTATGGCTACACCTTC
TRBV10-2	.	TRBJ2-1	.	CASSERGKYNEQFF	TGCGCCAGCAGTGAACGGGGGAAATACAATGAGCAGTTCTTC
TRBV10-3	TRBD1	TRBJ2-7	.	CAIRSGTGDGDEQYF	TGTGCCATCAGATCCGGGACAGGGGACGGGGACGAGCAGTACTTC
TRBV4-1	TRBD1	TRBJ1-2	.	CASSQPTGVGYTF	TGCGCCAGCAGCCAACCAACAGGGGTGGGCTACACCTTC
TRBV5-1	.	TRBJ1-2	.	CASSLGQSNYGYTF	TGCGCCAGCAGCTTGGGACAGTCTAACTATGGCTACACCTTC